The 8 T cell receptor beta chains reported below all come from one sample, sequenced in a study of T cell responses to AZD1222 COVID-19 vaccine. Assay: immunoSEQ multiplex PCR; the TCRdb copy retains only in-frame clones and omits some. The data show 150,000 or so clones, with less than 90% seen just once and around 3% held by the top ten. The sequencing used peripheral blood, collected on day 0 of AZD1222 vaccination. These receptors all stem from an adult in good health.

The V and J genes are TRBV25-1 and TRBJ1-5; 7 positions agree with TRBD1. CDR3 length: 12 amino acids. Germline loops: CDR1 MGHDK, CDR2 SYGVNS. The CDR3 DNA reads as TGTGGCCCGGGACAGCTGGTGCAGCCCCAGCATTTT. It is translated as CGPGQLVQPQHF.

The genes are TRBV11-2 and TRBJ1-2; 11 bases align to TRBD1. After removal of 3 bases from V and 4 bases from J, the junction contained 1 base not matched to a gene. Germline V gene lookup returns CDR1 SGHAT and CDR2 FQNNGV. This CDR3 is built from 14 residues. CDR3 residues: CASSLGQGVYGYTF. The CDR3 coding sequence is TGTGCCAGCAGCTTGGGACAGGGGGTCTATGGCTACACCTTC.

The V gene is TRBV5-4, the J gene TRBJ2-1; TRBD2 matches 8 bases. The trim removed 5 bases at V and 0 bases at J, leaving 4 bases unmatched. In germline, CDR1 is SGHNT, CDR2 YYREEE (reference sequence). This CDR3 has 15 residues. The CDR3 region has the DNA TGTGCCAGCAGTCGCGGGGGGTACTCCTACAATGAGCAGTTCTTC. Its translation: CASSRGGYSYNEQFF.

The V gene is TRBV25-1, the J gene TRBJ2-2; D uncertain. The CDR3 length is 14 residues. The germline V and J ends were trimmed by 2 bases and 6 bases, with 10 bases remaining between them. CDR1 is MGHDK, CDR2 SYGVNS, per germline. Here the CDR3 DNA reads TGTGCCAGCAGTGAAGCTACAGCATCCGGGGAGCTGTTTTTT. Translation gives CASSEATASGELFF.

This sequence joins TRBV24-1 and TRBJ1-6; D perhaps matches TRBD1 (5 bases). The germline V gene has CDR1 KGHDR and CDR2 SFDVKD. V lost 3 bases, J lost 0 bases, and 14 bases lay in between. The CDR3 totals 18 residues. CDR3 bases: TGTGCCACCAGTGATACGACAGTTTCGAGCTCCTATAATTCACCCCTCCACTTT. As protein: CATSDTTVSSSYNSPLHF.

The chain recombines TRBV3-1 (or the pseudogene TRBV3-2) with TRBJ2-1; unclear D gene. Looked up from germline, CDR1 is LGHDT and CDR2 is YNNKEL (reference sequence). This CDR3 is built from 12 residues. V gave up 1 base and J gave up 10 bases, with 8 bases separating them. The CDR3 region has the DNA TGTGCCAGCAGCCAAGTCGCTCGGGAGCAGTTCTTC. It is translated as CASSQVAREQFF.

V is TRBV7-9 and J is TRBJ2-7; 10 bases map to TRBD1. With 4 bases clipped from V and 3 bases from J, the junction kept 9 bases outside the gene matches. This CDR3 has 16 amino acids. Germline CDR1 and CDR2: SEHNR and FQNEAQ (reference sequence). CDR3 sequence (DNA): TGTGCCAGCAGCTCGTCCCCCGGACAGGGGGACTACGAGCAGTACTTC. This codes for CASSSSPGQGDYEQYF.

This chain's CDR3 is CASSADSGATEAFF. The CDR3 nucleotides read TGTGCCAGCAGTGCCGACAGCGGTGCCACTGAAGCTTTCTTT. The rearrangement links TRBV2 to TRBJ1-1; a possible D gene is TRBD1 (5 bases). Trimming pared 4 bases from V and 4 bases from J, leaving 13 bases between. The germline V gene has CDR1 SNHLY and CDR2 FYNNEI. The CDR3 covers 14 residues.